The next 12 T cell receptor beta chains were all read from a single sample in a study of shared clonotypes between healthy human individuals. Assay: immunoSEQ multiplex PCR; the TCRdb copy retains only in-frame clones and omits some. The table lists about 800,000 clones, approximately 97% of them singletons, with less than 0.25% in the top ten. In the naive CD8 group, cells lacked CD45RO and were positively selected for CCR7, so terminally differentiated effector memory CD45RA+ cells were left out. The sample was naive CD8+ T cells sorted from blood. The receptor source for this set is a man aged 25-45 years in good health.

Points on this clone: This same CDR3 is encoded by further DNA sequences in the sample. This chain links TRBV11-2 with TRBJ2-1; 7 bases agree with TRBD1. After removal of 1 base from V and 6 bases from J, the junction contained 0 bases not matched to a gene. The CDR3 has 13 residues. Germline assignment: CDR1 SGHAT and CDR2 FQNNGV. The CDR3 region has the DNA TGTGCCAGCAGCTTAGCAGGGGGCAATGAGCAGTTCTTC. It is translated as CASSLAGGNEQFF.

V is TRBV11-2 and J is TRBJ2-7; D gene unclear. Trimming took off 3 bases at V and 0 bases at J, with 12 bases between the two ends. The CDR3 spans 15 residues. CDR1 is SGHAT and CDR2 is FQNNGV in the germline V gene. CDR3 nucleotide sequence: TGTGCCAGCAGCTTGAGCGAGAGTCTCTCCTACGAGCAGTACTTC. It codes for CASSLSESLSYEQYF.

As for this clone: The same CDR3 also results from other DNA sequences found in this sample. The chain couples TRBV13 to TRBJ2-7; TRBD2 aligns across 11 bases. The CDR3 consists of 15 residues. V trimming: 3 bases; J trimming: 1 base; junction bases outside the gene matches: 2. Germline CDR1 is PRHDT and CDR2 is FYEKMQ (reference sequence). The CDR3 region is CASSLGTSGSYEQYF. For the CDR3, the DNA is TGTGCCAGCAGCTTGGGGACTAGCGGATCCTACGAGCAGTACTTC.

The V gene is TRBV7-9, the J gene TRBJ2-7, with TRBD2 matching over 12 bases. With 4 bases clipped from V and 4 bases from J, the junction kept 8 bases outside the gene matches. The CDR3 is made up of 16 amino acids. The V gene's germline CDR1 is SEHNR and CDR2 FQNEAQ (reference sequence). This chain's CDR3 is CASSSTSGSHGYEQYF. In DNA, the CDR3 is TGTGCCAGCAGCTCGACTAGCGGGAGTCATGGGTACGAGCAGTACTTC.

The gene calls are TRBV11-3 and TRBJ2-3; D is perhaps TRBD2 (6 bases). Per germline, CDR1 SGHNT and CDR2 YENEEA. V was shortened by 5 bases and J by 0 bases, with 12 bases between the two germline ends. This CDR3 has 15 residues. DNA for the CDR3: TGTGCCAGCAGCCTAGGGCGGGACAGCACAGATACGCAGTATTTT. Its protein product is CASSLGRDSTDTQYF.

The chain's CDR3 is CAWSVSPGAYEQYF. The CDR3 DNA sequence: TGTGCCTGGAGTGTAAGTCCGGGAGCCTACGAGCAGTACTTC. The V gene is TRBV30, the J gene TRBJ2-7, with D maybe TRBD2 (6 bases). V lost 0 bases and J lost 2, with 11 bases in between. Germline V gene data show CDR1 as GTSNPN and CDR2 as SVGIG (reference sequence). The CDR3 has 14 residues.

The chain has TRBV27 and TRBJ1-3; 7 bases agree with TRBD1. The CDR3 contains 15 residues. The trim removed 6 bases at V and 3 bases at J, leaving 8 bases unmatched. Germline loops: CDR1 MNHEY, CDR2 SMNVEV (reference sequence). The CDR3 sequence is CASRGGQDHGNTIYF. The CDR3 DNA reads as TGTGCCAGCAGGGGAGGACAGGATCATGGAAACACCATATATTTT.

The CDR3 spells CASSSNLNMNTEAFF. As DNA, the CDR3 is TGTGCCAGCAGCAGTAACCTGAACATGAACACTGAAGCTTTCTTT. J is TRBJ1-1 and V is TRBV5-6; D not certain. Trimming shortened V by 4 bases and J by 0 bases, and 13 bases separated the two germline ends. CDR3 length: 15 residues. Germline V gives CDR1 SGHDT, CDR2 YYEEEE.

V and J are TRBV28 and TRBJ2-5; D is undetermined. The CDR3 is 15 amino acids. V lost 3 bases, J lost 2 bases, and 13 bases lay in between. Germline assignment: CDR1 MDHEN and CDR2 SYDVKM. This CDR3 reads CASSFVGTDQETQYF. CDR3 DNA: TGTGCCAGCAGTTTCGTAGGAACTGATCAAGAGACCCAGTACTTC. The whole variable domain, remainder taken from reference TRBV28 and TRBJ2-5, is DVKVTQSSRYLVKRTGEKVFLECVQDMDHENMFWYRQDPGLGLRLIYFSYDVKMKEKGDIPEGYSVSREKKERFSLILESASTNQTSMYLCASSFVGTDQETQYFGPGTRLLVL.

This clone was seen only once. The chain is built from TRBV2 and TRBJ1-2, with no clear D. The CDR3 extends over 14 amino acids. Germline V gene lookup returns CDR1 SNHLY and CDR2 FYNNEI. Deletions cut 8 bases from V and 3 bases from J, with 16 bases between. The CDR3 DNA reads TGTGCCAGCCCCCCCGGAGGACTCTACTATGGCTACACCTTC. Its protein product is CASPPGGLYYGYTF. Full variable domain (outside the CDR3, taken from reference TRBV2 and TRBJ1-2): EPEVTQTPSHQVTQMGQEVILRCVPISNHLYFYWYRQILGQKVEFLVSFYNNEISEKSEIFDDQFSVERPDGSNFTLKIRSTKLEDSAMYFCASPPGGLYYGYTFGSGTRLTVV.

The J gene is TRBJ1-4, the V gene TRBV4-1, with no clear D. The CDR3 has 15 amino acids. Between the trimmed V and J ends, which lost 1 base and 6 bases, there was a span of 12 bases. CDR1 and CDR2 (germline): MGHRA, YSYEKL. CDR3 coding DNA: TGCGCCAGCAGCCAAGTGTCGTCAGAGGATGAAAAACTGTTTTTT. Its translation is CASSQVSSEDEKLFF.

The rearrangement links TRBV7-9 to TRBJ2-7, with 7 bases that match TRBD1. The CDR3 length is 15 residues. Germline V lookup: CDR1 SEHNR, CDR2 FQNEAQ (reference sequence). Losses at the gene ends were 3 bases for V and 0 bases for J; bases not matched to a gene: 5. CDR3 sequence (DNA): TGTGCCAGCAGCTTTGTCCAGGGGGTCTCCTACGAGCAGTACTTC. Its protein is CASSFVQGVSYEQYF.